Below are 10 T cell receptor beta chains sequenced from a single sample in a study of blood T cell repertoires in COVID-19. Some clones are missing from TCRdb's copy, which holds only in-frame ones; the method was immunoSEQ multiplex PCR. The sample holds roughly 120,000 clones, roughly 84% seen once. Specimen: peripheral blood. Receptors originate from a woman aged 70-85 years who had recovered from COVID-19.

This clone was seen a single time. The chain is built from TRBV7-2 and TRBJ1-3, with a weak D call TRBD1 (5 bases). Per germline, CDR1 SGHTA and CDR2 FQGNSA. Trimming left V 5 bases short and J 0 bases short, with 11 bases between. CDR3 length: 15 amino acids. The CDR3: CASSPLQGSGNTIYF. The CDR3 nucleotides are TGTGCCAGCAGCCCTCTTCAGGGCTCTGGAAACACCATATATTTT.

The chain combines TRBV5-1 with TRBJ1-4; 8 bases align to TRBD1. The CDR3 length is 14 residues. Germline CDR1 reads SGHRS; CDR2 reads YFSETQ. Losses at the gene ends were 3 bases for V and 4 bases for J; bases not matched to a gene: 2. CDR3 nucleotides: TGCGCCAGCAGCTACGGACAGGGTAATGAAAAACTGTTTTTT. Its protein product is CASSYGQGNEKLFF. Filled out from reference TRBV5-1 and TRBJ1-4, the complete variable domain reads KAGVTQTPRYLIKTRGQQVTLSCSPISGHRSVSWYQQTPGQGLQFLFEYFSETQRNKGNFPGRFSGRQFSNSRSEMNVSTLELGDSALYLCASSYGQGNEKLFFGSGTQLSVL.

V is TRBV10-3 and J is TRBJ2-3; 7 nucleotides match TRBD1. This CDR3 comprises 14 residues. Trimming took 0 bases from V and 5 from J; bases not matched to a gene: 2. Germline values: CDR1 ENHRY, CDR2 SYGVKD. The CDR3 DNA follows: TGTGCCATCAGTGAGTCGGGACAGTTAGATACGCAGTATTTT. Protein: CAISESGQLDTQYF.

J is TRBJ2-7 and V is TRBV7-9; 7 bases match TRBD2. V shed 3 bases, J shed 7 bases, and the junction held 9 bases outside the gene matches. CDR1 is SEHNR, CDR2 FQNEAQ, per germline (reference sequence). The CDR3 is made up of 14 amino acids. The CDR3 sequence: CASSFGSSGPEQYF. As DNA, the CDR3 is TGTGCCAGCAGCTTCGGATCTAGCGGTCCGGAGCAGTACTTC.

This rearrangement joins TRBV7-2 to TRBJ1-2; D may be TRBD1 (6 bases). V was clipped by 7 bases and J by 5 bases, with 20 bases between them. The CDR3 spans 15 residues. The germline CDR1 and CDR2 sequences are SGHTA and FQGNSA. The chain's CDR3 is CASKLSLKGVYGYTF. In nucleotides, the CDR3 is TGTGCCAGCAAATTAAGCTTAAAGGGGGTGTATGGCTACACCTTC.

This chain connects TRBV5-1 to TRBJ2-5; TRBD2 might be the D (6 bases). This CDR3 has 13 residues. V was pared by 5 bases and J by 2 bases, with 10 bases between. Germline lookup yields CDR1 SGHRS and CDR2 YFSETQ. In nucleotides, the CDR3 is TGCGCCAGCAGTAGGACTACTCAAGAGACCCAGTACTTC. Translation gives CASSRTTQETQYF.

V gene TRBV28 combines with J gene TRBJ2-5, with a tentative D call TRBD2 (6 bases). Per the germline V gene, CDR1 is MDHEN and CDR2 is SYDVKM. The CDR3 covers 15 residues. Trimming left V 6 bases short and J 5 bases short, with 19 bases between. CDR3 protein: CASRSLLEGTETQYF. CDR3 nucleotides: TGTGCCAGCAGGTCGCTCCTGGAGGGGACGGAGACCCAGTACTTC.

This clone has just one count. The rearrangement links TRBV6-5 to TRBJ2-1; 7 positions match TRBD1. The V and J ends lost 7 bases and 2 bases, in that order; junction bases with no gene match: 5. The CDR3 length is 14 residues. Germline CDR1 and CDR2: MNHEY and SVGAGI. CDR3: CASTLGGAYNEQFF. The DNA of the CDR3 is TGTGCCAGCACCCTAGGGGGCGCCTACAATGAGCAGTTCTTC.

The V and J genes are TRBV27 and TRBJ2-7; 14 bases are shared with TRBD2. Germline CDR1 and CDR2: MNHEY and SMNVEV (reference sequence). V was pared by 7 bases and J by 2 bases, with 1 base of the junction left unmatched. The CDR3 length is 14 residues. This CDR3 reads CASMGLAGAYEQYF. CDR3 sequence (DNA): TGTGCCAGCATGGGACTAGCGGGGGCCTACGAGCAGTACTTC.

The chain links TRBV24-1 to TRBJ2-1, with 7 bases identical to TRBD2. Losses at the gene ends were 3 bases for V and 6 bases for J; bases not matched to a gene: 10. The CDR3 spans 16 residues. The germline CDR1 and CDR2 sequences are KGHDR and SFDVKD. DNA of the CDR3: TGTGCCACCAGTGATGCTGGGAGGGCGTCGGTCAATGAGCAGTTCTTC. It translates to CATSDAGRASVNEQFF.